This T cell receptor beta chain stems from a study of breast tumors, draining lymph nodes, adjacent tissues. Study outcomes and limitations: Tumor repertoires ranked between lymph nodes and nontumor tissue in diversity, with V and J gene preferences.

About this clonotype: Its cognate antigen is unknown. Compared with germline, one end of the junction differs, possibly owing to a read error.

Samples came from axillary lymph nodes draining the breast cancer. Germline CDR1 is DFQATT and CDR2 is SNEGSKA (reference sequence). The CDR3 loop spans 15 amino acids. MiXCR was run by TCRdb on the multiplex PCR reads, yielding one entry per CDR3 protein. The table records 140,000 or so distinct CDR3 sequences, less than 35% of them present only once. The V gene is TRBV20-1, the J gene TRBJ2-6, with a weak D call TRBD1 (6 bases). The sample comprised axillary lymph node tissue. This clonotype originated in a female donor with breast cancer. Some clones in this sample may be carry-over from other donors' samples. The CDR3 loop reads CSASQGNSGANVLTF. The DNA for the CDR3 is TGCAGTGCTTCCCAGGGGAACTCTGGGGCCAACGTCCTGACGTTC.